These 30 T cell receptor beta chains share one sample of origin, sequenced in a study of T cell repertoires in cytomegalovirus infection. Their recognized antigens are unknown. TCRdb reprocessed the reads via MiXCR and lists one record per CDR3 protein. The sample includes about a million distinct CDR3 sequences, roughly 30% seen only once; the top ten take more than 13%. The sample here was cultured CD8+ T cells from PBMCs, taken from culture after CMV antigen stimulation. Receptors were obtained from a human donor in good health (CMV status not recorded). Some clones in this sample may be carry-over from other donors' samples.

V is TRBV27 and J is TRBJ2-7; D unclear. This CDR3 comprises 11 residues. Trimming took 6 bases from V and 4 from J, leaving 7 bases between them. Germline values: CDR1 MNHEY, CDR2 SMNVEV (reference sequence). DNA for the CDR3: TGTGCCAGCAGACAGAATTACGAGCAGTACTTC. Protein product: CASRQNYEQYF.

The V gene is TRBV6-1, the J gene TRBJ1-5; D unresolved. The germline V gene encodes CDR1 MNHNS and CDR2 SASEGT. The CDR3 sequence is 13 residues long. The ends were cut back, 7 bases at V and 4 bases at J, with 11 bases in the middle. The CDR3 loop reads CASILDGNQPQHF. In nucleotides, the CDR3 is TGTGCCAGCATTCTGGACGGGAATCAGCCCCAGCATTTT.

The rearrangement joins TRBV24-1 to TRBJ1-1; D not resolved. V shed 3 bases and J shed 6 bases, with 13 bases lying between them. The germline V gene has CDR1 KGHDR and CDR2 SFDVKD. This CDR3 is built from 14 residues. The CDR3 DNA sequence: TGTGCCACCAGTGATCGGTTCTACGGGGCTGAAGCTTTCTTT. It is translated as CATSDRFYGAEAFF.

This clonotype was found a few times. This chain uses TRBV27 with TRBJ2-7; 8 nucleotides match TRBD2. The V segment lost 8 bases and the J segment 7 bases; nucleotides outside the gene matches: 13. In germline, CDR1 is MNHEY, CDR2 SMNVEV (reference sequence). This CDR3 comprises 14 residues. CDR3: CASWSSGAPREQYV. The CDR3 bases are TGTGCCAGCTGGAGTAGCGGGGCCCCGAGGGAGCAGTACGTC.

Notes on this clonotype: The junction does not match germline at one end; this may be a read error. V and J are TRBV5-5 and TRBJ1-5; D perhaps matches TRBD1 (6 bases). The germline gives CDR1 SGHKS, CDR2 YYEKEE (reference sequence). There are 17 residues in the CDR3. CDR3 region: CASSPEQTGNSDQPQHF. CDR3 nucleotides: TGTGCCAGCAGCCCGGAACAAACAGGGAATAGCGATCAGCCCCAGCATTTT. Variable domain in full (rest from reference TRBV5-5 and TRBJ1-5): DAGVTQSPTHLIKTRGQQVTLRCSPISGHKSVSWYQQVLGQGPQFIFQYYEKEERGRGNFPDRFSARQFPNYSSELNVNALLLGDSALYLCASSPEQTGNSDQPQHFGDGTRLSIL.

This clonotype was seen once. CDR3 protein: CAILLGGARSGELFF. In nucleotides, the CDR3 is TGTGCCATCCTATTAGGGGGGGCTAGGAGCGGGGAGCTGTTTTTT. This chain connects TRBV2 to TRBJ2-2, with D possibly TRBD2 on 7 matching bases. The V gene's germline CDR1 is SNHLY and CDR2 FYNNEI. Trimming removed 10 bases from V and 7 bases from J, with 22 bases in between. This CDR3 spans 15 amino acids.

The chain couples TRBV4-2 to TRBJ1-1; D unclear. The CDR3 is made up of 16 amino acids. Germline V lookup: CDR1 LGHNA, CDR2 YNFKEQ. Trimming left V 0 bases short and J 0 bases short, with 11 bases between. In nucleotides, the CDR3 is TGTGCCAGCAGCCAAGAAGTTCGGTTCATGAACACTGAAGCTTTCTTT. This codes for CASSQEVRFMNTEAFF.

Details on this clonotype: A much larger clone lies one base from this, so it may be a read error. The chain joins TRBV7-4 to TRBJ1-2, with D maybe TRBD1 (5 bases). Germline CDR1 and CDR2: SGHVT and SQSDAQ. V was trimmed by 4 bases and J by 4 bases, leaving 10 bases between them. This CDR3 comprises 13 residues. CDR3 DNA sequence: TGTGCCAGCAGCTCCGAGACAGCCTATGGCTACACCTTC. Protein product: CASSSETAYGYTF.

This clonotype was seen many times. The rearrangement links TRBV7-2 to TRBJ1-2; 9 positions match TRBD1. The CDR3 runs to 14 residues. Germline V CDR1 and CDR2: SGHTA, FQGNSA. V lost 6 bases and J lost 12; bases outside the gene matches: 14. The DNA of the CDR3 is TGTGCCAGCAGTTCCCCGGGACAGGGTATTTTCGACACCTTC. Translation gives CASSSPGQGIFDTF.

The chain uses TRBV9 and TRBJ2-1; 9 nucleotides agree with TRBD2. Unmatched junction bases numbered 4, after V lost 0 bases and J lost 3 bases. CDR1 and CDR2 (germline): SGDLS, YYNGEE. This CDR3 is 16 amino acids long. Written as DNA, the CDR3 is TGTGCCAGCAGCGTAGGCGGGGGGGCAGGCTACAATGAGCAGTTCTTC. Its translation is CASSVGGGAGYNEQFF.

The CDR3 region is CAIIKAQGAFTEAFF. CDR3 in DNA: TGTGCCATCATTAAAGCTCAGGGGGCGTTTACTGAAGCTTTCTTT. The chain couples TRBV10-3 to TRBJ1-1; 8 bases are shared with TRBD1. CDR3 size: 15 residues. Per germline, CDR1 ENHRY and CDR2 SYGVKD. J was trimmed by 5 bases and V by 7 bases; bases with no gene match: 12.

The rearrangement uses TRBV4-3 and TRBJ1-6, with a possible D match to TRBD1 (5 bases). Germline CDR1 reads LGHNA; CDR2 reads YSLEER. The germline V and J ends were trimmed by 0 bases and 9 bases, with 18 bases remaining between them. CDR3 length: 17 amino acids. The DNA for the CDR3 is TGCGCCAGCAGCCAAGATACCCAGGGTTTTAGGAGTTCACCCCTCCACTTT. Its protein is CASSQDTQGFRSSPLHF.

V gene TRBV20-1 combines with J gene TRBJ2-2, with a weak D call TRBD1 (7 bases). Germline V lookup: CDR1 DFQATT, CDR2 SNEGSKA (reference sequence). This CDR3 is 14 amino acids long. V shed 0 bases and J shed 5 bases, with 10 bases lying between them. CDR3 protein: CSARDSGGTGELFF. CDR3 nucleotide sequence: TGCAGTGCTAGAGATTCAGGGGGGACCGGGGAGCTGTTTTTT.

The genes are TRBV7-2 and TRBJ1-1, with a possible D match to TRBD1 (5 bases). CDR3 length: 15 amino acids. V lost 8 bases, J lost 1 base, and 17 bases lay in between. CDR1 and CDR2 from the germline V gene are SGHTA and FQGNSA. The CDR3 loop reads CASGPMMGGNTEAFF. Written as DNA, the CDR3 is TGTGCCAGCGGCCCGATGATGGGGGGGAACACTGAAGCTTTCTTT.

This clonotype was detected only a few times. The V and J genes are TRBV10-3 and TRBJ2-3; 9 bases are a match to TRBD1. The CDR3 consists of 13 residues. The germline CDR1 and CDR2 sequences are ENHRY and SYGVKD. V trimming: 10 bases; J trimming: 3 bases; junction bases outside the gene matches: 5. CDR3 sequence: CATWDRDTDTQYF. In DNA, the CDR3 is TGTGCCACCTGGGACAGGGATACAGATACGCAGTATTTT.

This chain uses TRBV4-1 with TRBJ2-1, with 10 bases lining up with TRBD2. V trimming: 3 bases; J trimming: 9 bases; junction bases outside the gene matches: 8. There are 15 residues in the CDR3. In germline, CDR1 is MGHRA, CDR2 YSYEKL. The chain's CDR3 is CASSQIAGGTREQFF. DNA of the CDR3: TGCGCCAGCAGCCAGATAGCGGGGGGAACCCGTGAGCAGTTCTTC.

This chain uses TRBV25-1 with TRBJ1-1; D unclear. The V gene lost 0 bases and the J gene lost 3 bases, with 8 bases spanning the gap. CDR1 MGHDK and CDR2 SYGVNS come from the germline V gene. This CDR3 region has 14 residues. The DNA of the CDR3 is TGTGCCAGCAGTGAATATGACCATCACACTGAAGCTTTCTTT. Protein: CASSEYDHHTEAFF.

The chain is built from TRBV4-1 and TRBJ2-1, with D possibly matching TRBD1 (7 bases). The germline V and J ends were trimmed by 4 bases and 5 bases, with 15 bases remaining between them. The CDR3 consists of 15 residues. Germline V gives CDR1 MGHRA, CDR2 YSYEKL. The CDR3 DNA reads TGCGCCAGCAGCCCAGGAGGGACAGCACACAATGAGCAGTTCTTC. Translated, it gives CASSPGGTAHNEQFF.

V is TRBV29-1 and J is TRBJ1-1, with D perhaps matching TRBD1 (5 bases). This CDR3 contains 13 residues. CDR1 and CDR2 (germline): SQVTM, ANQGSEA. The V end was cut by 2 bases, the J end by 0 bases, with 7 bases between. In DNA, the CDR3 is TGCAGCGTTGAACAGGGCATGAACACTGAAGCTTTCTTT. It is translated as CSVEQGMNTEAFF.

This clonotype has just a few counts. The chain links TRBV12-3 or TRBV12-4 to TRBJ2-3; 10 bases align to TRBD2. The V gene end was trimmed by 4 bases and the J gene end by 6 bases; junction bases not matched to a gene: 13. The CDR3 consists of 17 residues. CDR3 coding DNA: TGTGCCAGCAGTTGGACGGCTAGCGGGGGTCCAAGGGATACGCAGTATTTT. Translated: CASSWTASGGPRDTQYF.

This clonotype was found many times. The chain joins TRBV7-8 to TRBJ2-1; TRBD2 is a possible D gene (5 bases). The CDR3 consists of 14 residues. The V end was cut by 4 bases, the J end by 2 bases, with 9 bases between. CDR1 and CDR2 (germline): SGHVS, FQNEAQ. The CDR3 spells CASSSPGTYNEQFF. The CDR3 coding sequence is TGTGCCAGCAGCTCACCGGGAACCTACAATGAGCAGTTCTTC. The variable domain in full, with the rest retrieved from reference TRBV7-8 and TRBJ2-1, is GAGVSQSPRYKVAKRGQDVALRCDPISGHVSLFWYQQALGQGPEFLTYFQNEAQLDKSGLPSDRFFAERPEGSVSTLKIQRTQQEDSAVYLCASSSPGTYNEQFFGPGTRLTVL.

This clonotype appeared a few times. V is TRBV10-3 and J is TRBJ1-3, with D unclear. The CDR3 is made up of 12 amino acids. Trimming removed 8 bases at V and 1 base at J, with 6 bases between. Germline V gene sequence: CDR1 ENHRY, CDR2 SYGVKD. The CDR3 DNA reads TGTGCCATCCTCGGGTCTGGAAACACCATATATTTT. Translated, it gives CAILGSGNTIYF.

This clonotype has more than one count but fewer than ten. At one end, the junction sequence differs from germline, possibly due to a read error. V usage is TRBV9 and J usage is TRBJ1-2, with D possibly matching TRBD1 (6 bases). CDR3 size: 10 residues. Germline V gene data show CDR1 as SGDLS and CDR2 as YYNGEE. The CDR3, as DNA: TGTGCCAGCAGCGCGCGGGGGCTCCACTTC. As protein: CASSARGLHF. Combining the CDR3 with reference TRBV9 and TRBJ1-2 gives the whole variable domain DSGVTQTPKHLITATGQRVTLRCSPRSGDLSVYWYQQSLDQGLQFLIQYYNGEERAKGNILERFSAQQFPDLHSELNLSSLELGDSALYFCASSARGLHFGSGTRLTVV.

The rearrangement links TRBV20-1 to TRBJ2-1; tentatively, D is TRBD1 (6 bases). CDR3 length equals 15 residues. CDR1 DFQATT and CDR2 SNEGSKA come from the germline V gene (reference sequence). Between the trimmed V and J ends, which lost 3 bases and 10 bases, there was a span of 22 bases. The CDR3 DNA sequence: TGCAGTGCTAGCCTACCCCCGGGACACGGTACCGAGCAGTTCTTC. Its translation: CSASLPPGHGTEQFF.

The chain joins TRBV19 to TRBJ2-3; D is uncertain. This CDR3 spans 12 amino acids. V shed 7 bases and J shed 4 bases, with 9 bases lying between them. The germline V gene has CDR1 LNHDA and CDR2 SQIVND (reference sequence). The CDR3: CASMSASDTQYF. For the CDR3, the DNA is TGTGCCAGTATGTCGGCTTCAGATACGCAGTATTTT.

This sequence joins TRBV4-1 and TRBJ1-5, with D tentatively TRBD1 (5 bases). Trimming took off 0 bases at V and 2 bases at J, with 17 bases between the two ends. CDR3 length equals 18 residues. Germline V gene sequence: CDR1 MGHRA, CDR2 YSYEKL. CDR3 bases: TGCGCCAGCAGCCAAGACGAGGCGGGGGTCGGGGGCAATCAGCCCCAGCATTTT. Protein sequence: CASSQDEAGVGGNQPQHF.

The V and J genes are TRBV7-9 and TRBJ2-7; 12 bases map to TRBD2. Germline CDR1 and CDR2: SEHNR and FQNEAQ (reference sequence). The CDR3 contains 17 residues. V trimming: 3 bases; J trimming: 0 bases; junction bases outside the gene matches: 6. The CDR3 loop is CASSLAGLAGTSYEQYF. CDR3 nucleotides: TGTGCCAGCAGCTTGGCTGGACTAGCGGGGACCTCCTACGAGCAGTACTTC. The variable domain in full, with the rest retrieved from reference TRBV7-9 and TRBJ2-7, is DTGVSQNPRHKITKRGQNVTFRCDPISEHNRLYWYRQTLGQGPEFLTYFQNEAQLEKSRLLSDRFSAERPKGSFSTLEIQRTEQGDSAMYLCASSLAGLAGTSYEQYFGPGTRLTVT.

Ten or more counts support this clonotype. This chain links TRBV7-2 with TRBJ1-2, with 7 nucleotides matching TRBD1. With V trimmed by 1 base and J by 6 bases, 8 bases remained unmatched. The CDR3 contains 15 residues. CDR1 is SGHTA, CDR2 FQGNSA, per germline. CDR3 nucleotides: TGTGCCAGCAGCTTAGTCCCAGGGGGTTATGATGGCTACACCTTC. Protein sequence: CASSLVPGGYDGYTF.

This clonotype was seen many times. CDR3 sequence reads: CASSLAGGQGALTDTQYF. In nucleotides, the CDR3 is TGTGCCAGCAGCTTAGCGGGGGGACAGGGGGCGCTCACAGATACGCAGTATTTT. The chain combines TRBV7-2 with TRBJ2-3; TRBD1 matches 12 bases. The CDR3 runs to 18 residues. The junction had 6 bases not matched to a gene; V was cut back by 0 bases and J by 2 bases. CDR1 and CDR2 (germline): SGHTA, FQGNSA.

This clonotype was recorded many times. A much larger clone differs from this one at a single base, so this may be a read error. This chain links TRBV12-3 or TRBV12-4 with TRBJ2-7; D call uncertain. There are 12 residues in the CDR3. V lost 6 bases, J lost 0 bases, and 6 bases lay in between. In DNA form, the CDR3 reads TGTGCCAGCAGCCAGAGCTCCTACGAGCAGTACTTC. Its translation is CASSQSSYEQYF.